This is a list of T cell receptor beta chains from one sample in a study of T cell repertoires in cytomegalovirus infection. Using its own MiXCR run on the reads, TCRdb lists one record per CDR3 protein. The sample has approximately 550,000 distinct CDR3 sequences, about 15% seen once. Sequenced input: CD8+ T cells from PBMCs. The receptors were sampled from a human donor in good health (CMV status not recorded). Some clones in this sample may be carry-over from other donors' samples. CDR3s include the opening cysteine and the closing phenylalanine or tryptophan. A D gene is named only where the DNA matches it firmly. Clone size, where shown, is once, few, many, or a class for clones that have expanded.

>TRBJ2-3|many|TRBV12-3/TRBV12-4|-
TGTGCCAGCAGTCTGGGACACGCTAGCACAGATACGCAGTATTTT
CASSLGHASTDTQYF
>TRBJ2-1|-|TRBV3-1|-
TGTGCCAGCAGCCCCCCGGGACCAGCTGTCAAGAAGCAGTTCTTC
CASSPPGPAVKKQFF
>TRBJ1-5|-|TRBV24-1|-
TGTGCCACCAGTGACCCCGGGAACAATCAGCCCCAGCATTTT
CATSDPGNNQPQHF
>TRBJ1-5|-|TRBV4-1|-
TGCGCCAGCAGCCAAGGCCAGGGCGCGGATAAGCCCCAGCATTTT
CASSQGQGADKPQHF
>TRBJ1-2|-|TRBV28|-
TGTGCCAGCAGCCGCGATCAGCCTCCTGGCTACACCTTC
CASSRDQPPGYTF
>TRBJ1-6|many|TRBV6-5|-
TGTGCCAGCAGCGAACCGGGACCGCTCCCTGGGAATTCACCCCTCCACTTT
CASSEPGPLPGNSPLHF
>TRBJ2-4|few|TRBV2|-
TGTGCCAGCAGTCAGGGCGACATTCAGTACTTC
CASSQGDIQYF
>TRBJ1-5|many|TRBV11-2|-
TGTGCCAGCAGCTTAGAAGTCGGTCAGCCCCAGCATTTT
CASSLEVGQPQHF
>TRBJ2-3|-|TRBV30|-
TGTGCCTGCCCTCTGGACCGCTCTCAATTATACGATACGCAGTATTTT
CACPLDRSQLYDTQYF
>TRBJ2-3|-|TRBV14|-
TGTGCCAGCTCCCCTGGGATAATAGCTACAGATACGCAGTATTTT
CASSPGIIATDTQYF
>TRBJ2-3|many|TRBV2|TRBD2
TGTGCCAGCAGTGTGACTAGCCGAAGAGGTGATACGCAGTATTTT
CASSVTSRRGDTQYF
>TRBJ1-2|many|TRBV4-1|-
TGCGCCAGCAGCCCAGACCGGGGAGAGATTAACTATGGCTACACCTTC
CASSPDRGEINYGYTF
>TRBJ2-7|few|TRBV5-4|TRBD1
TGTGCCAGCTGGGACAGTACAGGGGAAGGCGTCTACGAGCAGTACTTC
CASWDSTGEGVYEQYF
>TRBJ1-1|few|TRBV6-1|-
TGTGCCACATCCTTGGGAAACACTGAAGCTTTCTTT
CATSLGNTEAFF
>TRBJ1-5|-|TRBV4-1|-
TGCGCCAGCAGCCGCAATATTGGCAATCAGCCCCAGCATTTT
CASSRNIGNQPQHF
>TRBJ2-3|-|TRBV7-7|-
TGTGCTAGCAGCGACTCTGCTAGCACAGATACGCAGTATTTT
CASSDSASTDTQYF
>TRBJ1-1|few|TRBV19|TRBD1
TGTGCCAGTAGTTTCCTCCCTGGGACAGGTCGAAAGGCCACTGAAGCTTTCTTT
CASSFLPGTGRKATEAFF
>TRBJ2-7|few|TRBV5-4|TRBD2
TGTGCCAGCAGCTTGGCCCGGGGGGAAGAGCAGTACTTC
CASSLARGEEQYF
>TRBJ1-1|many|TRBV6-1|TRBD1
TGTGCCAGCAGGCCCCGGGACAGGGCCACTGAAGCTTTCTTT
CASRPRDRATEAFF
>TRBJ2-5|many|TRBV28|-
TGTGCCAGCAGTTTCCAAACCCAAGAGACCCAGTACTTC
CASSFQTQETQYF
>TRBJ2-3|many|TRBV10-2|-
TGCGCCAGCATAGGAACCGGGGGCACAGATACGCAGTATTTT
CASIGTGGTDTQYF
>TRBJ2-7|many|TRBV7-3|-
TGTGCCAGCAGCCCCAATGGGGGTAAAGGAGAGCAGTACTTC
CASSPNGGKGEQYF
>TRBJ2-1|many|TRBV28|-
TGTGCCAGCAGTTTACGACATAGCGTTAGCTCCTACAATGAGCAGTTCTTC
CASSLRHSVSSYNEQFF
>TRBJ2-6|-|TRBV9|TRBD1
TGTGCCAGCAGTGAAAGACAGGGGGACTCTGGGGCCAACGTCCTGACTTTC
CASSERQGDSGANVLTF
>TRBJ2-3|many|TRBV7-8|-
TGTGCCAGCAGCTTATCAAGCGGGAGCACAGATACGCAGTATTTT
CASSLSSGSTDTQYF
>TRBJ2-1|-|TRBV4-1|TRBD1
TGCGCCAGCAGCTTAACGACAGGGAGCCCCTACAATGAGCAGTTCTTC
CASSLTTGSPYNEQFF
>TRBJ2-5|few|TRBV5-1|TRBD2
TGCGCCAGCAGCCAACTAGCGGAGGGGACCCAGTACTTC
CASSQLAEGTQYF
>TRBJ2-7|many|TRBV5-5|TRBD1
TGTGCCAGCAGCCCGGGACAGGCTGTCTACGAGCAGTACTTC
CASSPGQAVYEQYF
>TRBJ2-3|many|TRBV28|-
TGTGCCAGCAGTCCGGCCGGGACACCCAGCACAGATACGCAGTATTTT
CASSPAGTPSTDTQYF
>TRBJ2-1|many|TRBV12-3/TRBV12-4|-
TGTGCCAGCAGTTTACGGGCGACCTTCCAGTTCTTC
CASSLRATFQFF
>TRBJ1-1|-|TRBV20-1|-
TGCAGTGCTAGAGGGGGACCAAAGAGGACTGAAGCTTTCTTT
CSARGGPKRTEAFF
>TRBJ2-3|few|TRBV7-9|TRBD2
TGTGCCAGCAGCTCAATTCCGGCGGCTAGCGGGGAGGGGAGCACAGATACGCAGTATTTT
CASSSIPAASGEGSTDTQYF
>TRBJ2-2|many|TRBV4-1|-
TGCGCCAGCAGCCGGGAACTTAACACCGGGGAGCTGTTTTTT
CASSRELNTGELFF
>TRBJ1-1|many|TRBV6-1|-
TGTGCCAGCAGTTACCCCGGCGGCATGAACACTGAAGCTTTCTTT
CASSYPGGMNTEAFF
>TRBJ2-3|many|TRBV7-2|-
TGTGCCAGCAGCTTAGCACAGGGAAGGACAGATACGCAGTATTTT
CASSLAQGRTDTQYF
>TRBJ1-5|-|TRBV9|-
TGTGCCAGCAGCCTCCAAGGCGCTAGTCAGCCCCAGCATTTT
CASSLQGASQPQHF
>TRBJ2-7|many|TRBV10-3|-
TGTGCCATCAGTGAGTCTGACGGGAGTAGCTACGAGCAGTACTTC
CAISESDGSSYEQYF
>TRBJ1-1|many|TRBV7-6|-
TGTGCCAGCAGCTTAGGGGAGGGGGGCTCGAACACTGAAGCTTTCTTT
CASSLGEGGSNTEAFF
>TRBJ2-1|many|TRBV7-2|TRBD2
TGTGCCAGCAGCTTAGTGGCGGGGGGGCAGGTTGAGCAGTTCTTC
CASSLVAGGQVEQFF
>TRBJ2-2|-|TRBV12-3/TRBV12-4|-
TGTGCCAGCAGCCTGGGGAAAACGGAGCTGTTTTTT
CASSLGKTELFF
>TRBJ2-7|few|TRBV9|-
TGTGCCAGCAGCGTAGGGGGGCCCTCGGGCGAGCAGTACTTC
CASSVGGPSGEQYF
>TRBJ2-2|-|TRBV4-1|TRBD2
TGCGCCAGCAGCCAAGAATTTGGGACTAGCTCCGGGGAGCTGTTTTTT
CASSQEFGTSSGELFF
>TRBJ2-3|few|TRBV7-3|TRBD2
TGTGCCAGCAGCATGGGACTAGCGGGGCCCGTCAAGGATACGCAGTATTTT
CASSMGLAGPVKDTQYF
>TRBJ2-1|few|TRBV5-6|-
TGTGCCAGCAGCTTGCGTCAGGGGCTCGAGGGCGGGTTGAATGAGCAGTTCTTC
CASSLRQGLEGGLNEQFF
>TRBJ2-7|-|TRBV14|TRBD2
TGTGCCAGCAGCCAGGACAACCCGGGACTAGCGGGGGCCTACGAGCAGTACTTC
CASSQDNPGLAGAYEQYF
>TRBJ2-2|many|TRBV7-9|TRBD2
TGTGCCAGCAGCGCCCAACCCGGGACTAGCGGGTTCCACCGTGGGGAGCTGTTTTTT
CASSAQPGTSGFHRGELFF
>TRBJ2-2|many|TRBV6-1|-
TGTGCCAGCTACGGGGACACCGGGGAGCTGTTTTTT
CASYGDTGELFF
>TRBJ2-1|many|TRBV27|TRBD2
TGTGCCAGCAGTTTAAGCCTAGCGGGAGTGTACAATGAGCAGTTCTTC
CASSLSLAGVYNEQFF
>TRBJ1-1|few|TRBV12-3/TRBV12-4|-
TGTGCCAGCAGTTTAGCGCCGCAGGGTACTGAAGCTTTCTTT
CASSLAPQGTEAFF
>TRBJ2-1|-|TRBV7-9|-
TGTGCCAGCAGCTTCCAAAGGGAGCAGTTCTTC
CASSFQREQFF
>TRBJ2-1|many|TRBV12-3/TRBV12-4|TRBD2
TGTGCCAGCAGTTTAGCGCTAGCGGGGGTTTTCAATGAGCAGTTCTTC
CASSLALAGVFNEQFF
>TRBJ2-1|-|TRBV6-2/TRBV6-3|-
TGTGCCAGCAGGAGCTTCGACTCGCCCTCGCCTGAGCAGTTCTTC
CASRSFDSPSPEQFF
>TRBJ2-1|few|TRBV6-5|TRBD2
TGTGCCAGCAGTTACGCGGGAGGGCACAATGAGCAGTTCTTC
CASSYAGGHNEQFF